This TCR beta chain came from a study of shared clonotypes between healthy human individuals. Sequenced by immunoSEQ multiplex PCR; TCRdb stores in-frame clones only, minus some. Of 2 million to 2.5 million clones detected, approximately 95% appear once; the ten largest clones hold roughly 0.36%. Losses at the gene ends were 3 bases for V and 5 bases for J; bases not matched to a gene: 10. The CDR3 sequence is 15 residues long. Germline values: CDR1 SGHRS, CDR2 YFSETQ. Donors, without exception, were Caucasian adults residing in Nashville, Tennessee. This clonotype originated in a man aged 18 to 29 in good health. Some clones in this sample may be carry-over from other donors' samples. Source material: naive CD4+ T cells from PBMCs. The subset here: CD45RA+ positively selected. V is TRBV5-1 and J is TRBJ2-7; TRBD1 matches at 8 bases. The CDR3 DNA is TGCGCCAGCAGCTGGGGACAGGTTAGAGGAAACGAGCAGTACTTC. As protein: CASSWGQVRGNEQYF.